This T cell receptor (beta chain) was sequenced in a study of post-analysis software for immune sequencing data. Points from the study as a whole: When the samples were clustered directly with F measure, those that had been prepared in the same batch showed strong co-clustering. TRBV5-6, TRBV5-1 and TRBV20-1 were among roughly five TRBV segments more frequent in patients than controls.

Carried by the TCR beta cDNA libraries were unique molecular identifiers. TCRdb fed the PCR reads into MiXCR, producing one record per CDR3 protein. The data contain 700,000 to 800,000 distinct CDR3 sequences, 30% of them singletons. Germline CDR1 is SGHTA and CDR2 is FQGNSA. This CDR3 has 16 residues. With 5 bases clipped from V and 9 bases from J, the junction kept 11 bases outside the gene matches. Only a few counts were recorded for this clonotype. The antigen is undetermined. Sequencing used blood. This receptor was taken from a girl aged 10 to 17 with multiple sclerosis. This chain links TRBV7-2 with TRBJ1-6; 9 nucleotides agree with TRBD1. The chain's CDR3 is CASSATGTGTLSPLHF. In DNA form, the CDR3 reads TGTGCCAGCAGCGCTACCGGGACAGGGACTCTTTCACCCCTCCACTTT.